Shown below are 30 T cell receptor beta chains from a single sample sequenced in a study of vaccination and CD4 T cells after COVID-19. No cognate antigen is known for these TCRs. Researchers used the Oncomine TCR Beta short-read assay to sequence DNA from cultured CD4+ T cells. TCRdb recomputed calls from the PCR reads with MiXCR, one row per CDR3 protein. Of about 6,800 distinct CDR3 sequences in the sample, around 50% are singletons; the top ten hold around 25%. Noted treatment: approximately nine-day PBMC culture with coronavirus spike peptide pools or control peptides (ViraFEST assay). These CD4+ T cells came from an unexposed donor, sampled before the COVID-19 pandemic (2011-2018). What was sequenced was CD4+ T cells from blood, cultured in vitro. These receptors were collected from a human donor in good health.

The CDR3 DNA follows: TGTGCCAGCAGTTACTCGGTTACGTCGTCGTCTTACAATGAGCAGTTCTTC. Translation: CASSYSVTSSSYNEQFF. The chain joins TRBV6-5 to TRBJ2-1; D is ambiguous. The CDR3 length is 17 residues. Germline CDR1 reads MNHEY; CDR2 reads SVGAGI. V dropped 0 bases and J dropped 4 bases, with 16 bases sitting between them.

CDR3 loop: CASSLSRGFGSYNSPLHF. Written as DNA, the CDR3 is TGTGCCAGCAGTTTATCGCGGGGATTCGGCTCCTATAATTCACCCCTCCACTTT. The rearrangement links TRBV28 to TRBJ1-6; no clear D. The V gene lost 1 base and the J gene lost 0 bases, with 13 bases spanning the gap. Germline V gene lookup returns CDR1 MDHEN and CDR2 SYDVKM. CDR3 length: 18 amino acids. The full variable domain, in which reference TRBV28 and TRBJ1-6 provide the parts outside the CDR3, is DVKVTQSSRYLVKRTGEKVFLECVQDMDHENMFWYRQDPGLGLRLIYFSYDVKMKEKGDIPEGYSVSREKKERFSLILESASTNQTSMYLCASSLSRGFGSYNSPLHFGNGTRLTVT.

This clonotype was counted only a few times. In DNA form, the CDR3 reads TGTGCCAGCAGCACCGGCCGCTCCTTGCAGGGGCAGAACACTGAAGCTTTCTTT. Translating gives CASSTGRSLQGQNTEAFF. The chain combines TRBV7-9 with TRBJ1-1, with D possibly matching TRBD1 (6 bases). Trimming removed 5 bases from V and 1 base from J, with 23 bases in between. This CDR3 has 18 residues. The V gene's germline CDR1 is SEHNR and CDR2 FQNEAQ (reference sequence). The full variable domain, in which reference TRBV7-9 and TRBJ1-1 provide the parts outside the CDR3, is DTGVSQNPRHKITKRGQNVTFRCDPISEHNRLYWYRQTLGQGPEFLTYFQNEAQLEKSRLLSDRFSAERPKGSFSTLEIQRTEQGDSAMYLCASSTGRSLQGQNTEAFFGQGTRLTVV.

This clonotype has just a few counts. This sequence joins TRBV20-1 and TRBJ2-3, with TRBD2 matching over 9 bases. The CDR3 is 15 amino acids. Germline assignment: CDR1 DFQATT and CDR2 SNEGSKA (reference sequence). V trimming: 4 bases; J trimming: 3 bases; junction bases outside the gene matches: 8. The CDR3 region has the DNA TGCAGTGCTACCCCTAGCGGGGTGGATACAGATACGCAGTATTTT. Protein product: CSATPSGVDTDTQYF.

CDR3 sequence: CASNRLGLGTQYF. The CDR3 DNA is TGTGCCAGCAACCGGCTAGGTTTAGGGACCCAGTACTTC. The chain couples TRBV2 to TRBJ2-5, with no clear D. V was shortened by 7 bases and J by 7 bases, with 16 bases between the two germline ends. CDR1 is SNHLY and CDR2 is FYNNEI in the germline V gene. This CDR3 contains 13 residues.

V is TRBV7-9 and J is TRBJ1-1; TRBD1 matches at 10 bases. The J segment lost 11 bases and the V segment lost 4 bases, leaving 10 bases of the junction unmatched. Per germline, CDR1 SEHNR and CDR2 FQNEAQ (reference sequence). This CDR3 is built from 14 residues. The CDR3 nucleotides read TGTGCCAGCAGCTCTCGACAGGGGGCCAATGTGGCTTTCTTT. Protein product: CASSSRQGANVAFF.

This clonotype has a handful of counts. V is TRBV18 and J is TRBJ2-7; TRBD1 matches 11 bases. After removal of 5 bases from V and 6 bases from J, the junction contained 6 bases not matched to a gene. The CDR3 covers 14 residues. The V gene's germline CDR1 is KGHSH and CDR2 LQKENI. CDR3 DNA sequence: TGTGCCAGCTCAGTCCGGGACAGGGGGGCCGAGCAGTACTTC. This sequence encodes CASSVRDRGAEQYF.

The V and J genes are TRBV12-3 or TRBV12-4 and TRBJ1-1; D call uncertain. The CDR3 totals 14 residues. Trimming stripped 6 bases from V and 4 bases from J, with 15 bases between. The CDR3 DNA sequence: TGTGCCAGCAGCTTTGACGTAACAGTCACTGAAGCTTTCTTT. Amino acids: CASSFDVTVTEAFF.

V gene TRBV12-3 or TRBV12-4 combines with J gene TRBJ1-2; 9 nucleotides match TRBD1. V shed 9 bases and J 5 bases; nucleotides not matched to a gene: 7. The CDR3 has 13 amino acids. CDR3 protein: CASSTGGRYGYTF. The CDR3, as DNA: TGTGCCAGTTCGACAGGGGGGAGGTATGGCTACACCTTC.

V and J are TRBV19 and TRBJ2-3; tentative D call: TRBD2 (6 bases). The germline V and J ends were trimmed by 3 bases and 1 base, with 11 bases remaining between them. The germline V gene encodes CDR1 LNHDA and CDR2 SQIVND (reference sequence). The CDR3 consists of 15 residues. CDR3 DNA sequence: TGTGCCAGTAGTATCCAGACGGGGGGCACAGATACGCAGTATTTT. It yields the protein CASSIQTGGTDTQYF.

The V gene is TRBV9, the J gene TRBJ2-5, with no clear D. The CDR3 totals 14 residues. The germline gives CDR1 SGDLS, CDR2 YYNGEE. V was clipped by 0 bases and J by 5 bases, with 11 bases between them. The CDR3 region is CASSVAWQRETQYF. CDR3 DNA: TGTGCCAGCAGCGTAGCGTGGCAGCGCGAGACCCAGTACTTC.

The sample holds a few counts of this clonotype. V usage is TRBV6-2 or TRBV6-3 and J usage is TRBJ1-5; TRBD1 might be the D (6 bases). The CDR3 loop spans 16 amino acids. V dropped 6 bases and J dropped 0 bases, with 15 bases sitting between them. Germline lookup yields CDR1 MNHEY and CDR2 SVGEGT. Here the CDR3 DNA reads TGTGCCAGCAGGAAAGTCGGGACACTTAGCAATCAGCCCCAGCATTTT. It is translated as CASRKVGTLSNQPQHF.

This chain links TRBV20-1 with TRBJ2-3, with D perhaps given as TRBD1 or TRBD2 (5 bases each). Per germline, CDR1 DFQATT and CDR2 SNEGSKA (reference sequence). This CDR3 region has 12 residues. Trimming left V 2 bases short and J 6 bases short, with 9 bases between. The DNA for the CDR3 is TGCAGTGCTAGAATTGGGACGGATACGCAGTATTTT. Its translation is CSARIGTDTQYF.

The V and J genes are TRBV10-2 and TRBJ1-1, with D possibly matching TRBD1 (5 bases). This CDR3 contains 14 residues. V was trimmed by 2 bases and J by 0 bases, leaving 7 bases between them. Germline V gene data show CDR1 as WSHSY and CDR2 as SAAADI. The CDR3 bases are TGCGCCAGCAGTGAGAACAGGATGAACACTGAAGCTTTCTTT. It yields the protein CASSENRMNTEAFF.

The chain links TRBV7-2 to TRBJ1-2; a possible D gene is TRBD1 (6 bases). Trimming removed 1 base from V and 4 bases from J, with 13 bases in between. Germline loops: CDR1 SGHTA, CDR2 FQGNSA. The CDR3 has 15 amino acids. Written as DNA, the CDR3 is TGTGCCAGCAGCTTAGGAGGGGGGACACTCTATGGCTACACCTTC. The encoded protein is CASSLGGGTLYGYTF.

The V and J genes are TRBV6-1 and TRBJ2-2, with 11 bases that match TRBD1. The CDR3 has 16 amino acids. Germline V CDR1 and CDR2: MNHNS, SASEGT. V lost 5 bases to trimming and J lost 7 bases; unmatched junction nucleotides: 9. This chain's CDR3 is CASSPPGQGAGGELFF. CDR3 bases: TGTGCCAGCAGTCCCCCCGGACAGGGGGCTGGCGGGGAGCTGTTTTTT.

This rearrangement joins TRBV5-1 to TRBJ1-1; possible D gene TRBD1, 6 bases. The CDR3 totals 12 residues. The ends were cut back, 4 bases at V and 10 bases at J, with 14 bases in the middle. Germline CDR1 is SGHRS and CDR2 is YFSETQ. CDR3 residues: CASSNGGRGAFF. The CDR3 DNA follows: TGCGCCAGCAGCAATGGGGGCCGGGGAGCTTTCTTT.

V is TRBV12-3 or TRBV12-4 and J is TRBJ2-2, with a possible D match to TRBD1 (5 bases). There are 14 residues in the CDR3. V lost 6 bases, J lost 3 bases, and 11 bases lay in between. In nucleotides, the CDR3 is TGTGCCAGCAGCCCCCAGGGTTACACCGGGGAGCTGTTTTTT. This encodes CASSPQGYTGELFF.

This clonotype was picked up a small number of times. The V call is TRBV6-5, the J call TRBJ1-2; 7 bases are shared with TRBD1. CDR1 MNHEY and CDR2 SVGAGI come from the germline V gene. This CDR3 has 17 amino acids. The V segment lost 0 bases and the J segment 4 bases; nucleotides outside the gene matches: 11. Here the CDR3 DNA reads TGTGCCAGCAGTTACTCGCCGCGGGACAGACGTCTCTATGGCTACACCTTC. Residues: CASSYSPRDRRLYGYTF.

V gene TRBV19 combines with J gene TRBJ1-3, with TRBD1 as a possible D gene (6 bases). The length of the CDR3 is 14 residues. Germline V gives CDR1 LNHDA, CDR2 SQIVND (reference sequence). Trimming took off 7 bases at V and 0 bases at J, with 10 bases between the two ends. This CDR3 reads CASTHRASGNTIYF. The CDR3 coding sequence is TGTGCCAGTACACACAGGGCCTCTGGAAACACCATATATTTT.

The J gene is TRBJ1-1, the V gene TRBV3-1; D is perhaps TRBD1 (6 bases). CDR3 length: 15 residues. Trimming cost V 4 bases and J 1 base, with 13 bases left between them. Germline CDR1 and CDR2: LGHDT and YNNKEL (reference sequence). CDR3 region: CASSPFDRPNTEAFF. CDR3 coding DNA: TGTGCCAGCAGCCCCTTTGACAGGCCGAACACTGAAGCTTTCTTT.

V and J are TRBV20-1 and TRBJ2-7, with 9 bases identical to TRBD1. V was pared by 2 bases and J by 0 bases, with 5 bases of the junction left unmatched. The CDR3 consists of 15 residues. Germline V CDR1 and CDR2: DFQATT, SNEGSKA (reference sequence). CDR3 amino acids: CSARRQGVDSYEQYF. In nucleotides, the CDR3 is TGCAGTGCTAGAAGACAGGGGGTCGACTCCTACGAGCAGTACTTC.

The genes are TRBV6-1 and TRBJ2-1; 8 positions agree with TRBD2. The CDR3 totals 16 residues. The germline V gene encodes CDR1 MNHNS and CDR2 SASEGT. Trimming took 6 bases from V and 2 from J; bases not matched to a gene: 9. CDR3 sequence: CASSSTPTSAYNEQFF. In nucleotides, the CDR3 is TGTGCCAGCAGCTCAACCCCGACTAGCGCCTACAATGAGCAGTTCTTC.

The V and J genes are TRBV29-1 and TRBJ1-2; D gene ambiguous. The CDR3 consists of 12 residues. The V and J ends lost 3 bases and 5 bases respectively, with 10 bases between them. The V gene's germline CDR1 is SQVTM and CDR2 ANQGSEA. The CDR3 is CSVEGLSYGYTF. The CDR3 nucleotides read TGCAGCGTTGAGGGTCTGAGTTATGGCTACACCTTC.

The chain employs TRBV7-8 and TRBJ2-1, with 9 bases lining up with TRBD2. The CDR3 consists of 15 residues. V was clipped by 2 bases and J by 4 bases; unmatched bases: 3. Per the germline V gene, CDR1 is SGHVS and CDR2 is FQNEAQ. In nucleotides, the CDR3 is TGTGCCAGCAGCTTACTGCGGGAGGGTTACAATGAGCAGTTCTTC. Amino acid sequence: CASSLLREGYNEQFF.

This sequence joins TRBV27 and TRBJ2-5; 7 bases are shared with TRBD1. Trimming removed 2 bases from V and 7 bases from J; junction bases left unmatched: 4. The CDR3 contains 13 residues. CDR1 is MNHEY and CDR2 is SMNVEV in the germline V gene (reference sequence). For the CDR3, the DNA is TGTGCCAGCAGTTTAATAGGGGGCGCGACCCAGTACTTC. The encoded protein is CASSLIGGATQYF.

The CDR3 DNA follows: TGTGCCAGCAGTTTACCCTTCGGACAGCGGAACTACGAGCAGTACTTC. Encoded protein: CASSLPFGQRNYEQYF. The J gene is TRBJ2-7, the V gene TRBV28, with a weak D call TRBD1 (6 bases). The CDR3 has 16 residues. The germline V gene has CDR1 MDHEN and CDR2 SYDVKM. V gave up 2 bases and J gave up 3 bases, with 17 bases separating them.

The V and J genes are TRBV20-1 and TRBJ2-1; 11 bases line up with TRBD2. The CDR3 spans 18 residues. Germline assignment: CDR1 DFQATT and CDR2 SNEGSKA (reference sequence). V was clipped by 0 bases and J by 0 bases; unmatched bases: 7. The CDR3 sequence: CSARDGTSGIRSYNEQFF. CDR3 nucleotides: TGCAGTGCTAGAGACGGGACTAGCGGCATCCGCTCCTACAATGAGCAGTTCTTC.

A few counts support this clonotype. V is TRBV6-1 and J is TRBJ1-2, with 8 nucleotides matching TRBD1. This CDR3 spans 12 amino acids. The germline V gene encodes CDR1 MNHNS and CDR2 SASEGT. V gave up 9 bases and J gave up 4 bases; unmatched junction bases: 4. The CDR3 is CASRDRLYGYTF. The CDR3, as DNA: TGTGCCAGTAGGGACAGGCTCTATGGCTACACCTTC.

The rearrangement uses TRBV7-8 and TRBJ2-5, with a tentative D call TRBD1 (5 bases). Between the trimmed V and J ends, which lost 2 bases and 5 bases, there was a span of 15 bases. The CDR3 totals 15 residues. Germline assignment: CDR1 SGHVS and CDR2 FQNEAQ. CDR3 bases: TGTGCCAGCAGCTTATCAGGGATGAATGGGGAGACCCAGTACTTC. Translating it yields CASSLSGMNGETQYF.